Shown below are 7 T cell receptor beta chains from a single sample sequenced in a study of response to subunit inactivated influenza vaccine. TCRdb reprocessed the RT-PCR reads with MiXCR, giving one entry per CDR3 protein. The sample lists approximately 570,000 distinct CDR3 sequences, around 8% seen once, with 10% to 15% in the top ten. The input for sequencing was PBMCs from blood, taken 23 to 25 months after vaccination. These receptors all come from a man aged 50 to 75 who received an inactivated influenza vaccine.

This clonotype has just a few counts. The chain carries TRBV27 and TRBJ1-4; TRBD1 matches 8 bases. With 5 bases clipped from V and 8 bases from J, the junction kept 7 bases outside the gene matches. In germline, CDR1 is MNHEY, CDR2 SMNVEV (reference sequence). The CDR3 consists of 14 residues. CDR3 residues: CASSVDRAEEKLFF. CDR3 in DNA: TGTGCCAGCAGTGTGGACAGGGCCGAAGAAAAACTGTTTTTT.

This clonotype was counted only a few times. The rearrangement uses TRBV24-1 and TRBJ2-1, with 10 positions matching TRBD2. V was clipped by 3 bases and J by 5 bases; unmatched bases: 3. From germline, CDR1 is KGHDR and CDR2 SFDVKD. This CDR3 is built from 15 residues. DNA for the CDR3: TGTGCCACCAGTGATATACTAGCGGGGCACAATGAGCAGTTCTTC. This gives the protein CATSDILAGHNEQFF.

The CDR3 loop reads CASSAGTSGRTYNSPLHF. The CDR3 coding sequence is TGTGCCAGCAGTGCCGGGACGTCGGGAAGGACCTATAATTCACCCCTCCACTTT. The rearrangement links TRBV6-1 to TRBJ1-6; D possibly corresponds to TRBD1 (5 bases). The CDR3 is 18 amino acids. Trimming left V 4 bases short and J 2 bases short, with 18 bases between. The V gene's germline CDR1 is MNHNS and CDR2 SASEGT.

As regards this clonotype: A read error may be the cause here, since a much bigger clone is one base away. The chain is built from TRBV4-2 and TRBJ1-1; possibly TRBD1 for D (6 bases). Trimming removed 5 bases from V and 0 bases from J, with 16 bases in between. The CDR3 loop spans 16 amino acids. Germline V gene data show CDR1 as LGHNA and CDR2 as YNFKEQ. CDR3 sequence (DNA): TGTGCCAGCAGCAGTGACCAGGGGACTTTGAACACTGAAGCTTTCTTT. This codes for CASSSDQGTLNTEAFF.

This clonotype was counted only a few times. DNA of the CDR3: TGTGCCATCAGTGAGACCGCCGGGACAGCACCGAACATTCAGTACTTC. Translation gives CAISETAGTAPNIQYF. V gene TRBV10-3 combines with J gene TRBJ2-4, with 7 nucleotides matching TRBD1. This CDR3 is 16 amino acids long. J lost 7 bases, V lost 2 bases, and 11 bases had no gene match. Germline V gene lookup returns CDR1 ENHRY and CDR2 SYGVKD.

This clonotype was counted between two and nine times. The chain is built from TRBV2 and TRBJ1-6; TRBD1 matches 8 bases. This CDR3 has 13 residues. Germline V gives CDR1 SNHLY, CDR2 FYNNEI. With V trimmed by 6 bases and J by 10 bases, 5 bases remained unmatched. CDR3: CASRKGTGSPLHF. In DNA form, the CDR3 reads TGTGCCAGCAGGAAGGGGACAGGCTCACCCCTCCACTTT.

This clonotype was counted only a few times. This chain uses TRBV4-2 with TRBJ2-3; the match to TRBD2 covers 7 bases. Germline loops: CDR1 LGHNA, CDR2 YNFKEQ. With V trimmed by 5 bases and J by 7 bases, 15 bases remained unmatched. The CDR3 loop spans 16 amino acids. The CDR3 here is CASSDPIAGGHYTQYF. The CDR3 DNA is TGTGCCAGCAGCGACCCTATAGCGGGTGGGCATTATACGCAGTATTTT.